This note documents a single T cell receptor beta chain sequence. Its target is unknown. Assay: immunoSEQ multiplex PCR; the TCRdb copy retains only in-frame clones and omits some. This table has under 350,000 clones, roughly 91% appearing once. V lost 2 bases and J lost 4, with 15 bases in between. The CDR3 runs 15 residues. The germline CDR1 and CDR2 sequences are SGHTA and FQGTGA. This specimen comes from a study of shared clonotypes between healthy human individuals. Whole-study results and caveats: Sampling covered blood only; tissue repertoires likely differ.

This sequence originates from a young man in good health. Material: memory CD8+ T cells sorted from blood. Subset meaning: CD45RO+ cells pooled with CCR7-negative TemRA cells. The V call is TRBV7-3, the J call TRBJ2-7; possible D gene TRBD1, 6 bases. CDR3 amino acids: CASSLYPGDTYEQYF. Written as DNA, the CDR3 is TGTGCCAGCAGCTTATATCCAGGGGACACTTACGAGCAGTACTTC.